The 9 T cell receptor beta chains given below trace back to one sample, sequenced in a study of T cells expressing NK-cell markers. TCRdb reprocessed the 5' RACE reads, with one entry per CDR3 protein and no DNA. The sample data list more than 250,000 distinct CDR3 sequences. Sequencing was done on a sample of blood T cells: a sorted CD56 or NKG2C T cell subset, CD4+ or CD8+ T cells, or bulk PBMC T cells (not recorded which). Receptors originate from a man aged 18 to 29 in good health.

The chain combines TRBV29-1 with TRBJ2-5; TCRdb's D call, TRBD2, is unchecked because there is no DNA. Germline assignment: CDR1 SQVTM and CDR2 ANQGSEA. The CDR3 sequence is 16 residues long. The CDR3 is CSVEPRGTTLQETQYF.

CDR3 sequence reads: CASGTLATEAFF. The chain uses TRBV5-6 and TRBJ1-1. CDR3 length: 12 residues. Germline V CDR1 and CDR2: SGHDT, YYEEEE.

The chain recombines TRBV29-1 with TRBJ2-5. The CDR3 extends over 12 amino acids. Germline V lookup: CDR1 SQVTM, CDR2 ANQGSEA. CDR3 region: CSALVGTETQYF.

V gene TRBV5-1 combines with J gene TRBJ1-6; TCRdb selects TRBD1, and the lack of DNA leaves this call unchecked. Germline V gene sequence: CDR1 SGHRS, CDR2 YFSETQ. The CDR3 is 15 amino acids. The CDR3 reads CASSLRGRDNSPLHF.

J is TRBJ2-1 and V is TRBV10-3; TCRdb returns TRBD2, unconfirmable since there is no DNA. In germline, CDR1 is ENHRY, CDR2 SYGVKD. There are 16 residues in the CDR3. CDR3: CAISDRTSGSSREQFF.

The CDR3 loop is CASSAPPGYGYTF. The genes are TRBV12-3 or TRBV12-4 and TRBJ1-2. The CDR3 has 13 amino acids.

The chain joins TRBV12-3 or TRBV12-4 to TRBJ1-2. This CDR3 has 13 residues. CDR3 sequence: CASSLWDAYGYTF.

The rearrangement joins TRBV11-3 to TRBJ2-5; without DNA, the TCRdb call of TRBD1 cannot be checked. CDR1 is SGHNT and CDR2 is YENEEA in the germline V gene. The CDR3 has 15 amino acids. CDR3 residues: CASSLGGGQGETQYF.

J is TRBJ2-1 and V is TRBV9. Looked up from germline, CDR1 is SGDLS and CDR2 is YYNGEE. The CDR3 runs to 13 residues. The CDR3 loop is CASSVDRYNEQFF. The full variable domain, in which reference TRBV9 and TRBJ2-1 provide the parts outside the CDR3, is DSGVTQTPKHLITATGQRVTLRCSPRSGDLSVYWYQQSLDQGLQFLIQYYNGEERAKGNILERFSAQQFPDLHSELNLSSLELGDSALYFCASSVDRYNEQFFGPGTRLTVL.